Each of the 27 T cell receptor beta chains below was sequenced from the same sample in a study of CD8 T cells in ankylosing spondylitis. Via MiXCR, TCRdb re-called the 5' RACE reads, giving one row per CDR3 protein. This table holds fewer than 250,000 distinct CDR3 sequences, about 10% found once. The sequenced sample was blood, either unsorted or a sorted T cell fraction (not recorded which). Source of these receptors: a male donor with ankylosing spondylitis or in good health (not recorded which).

This clonotype occurred many times. The chain is built from TRBV20-1 and TRBJ2-2; D is ambiguous. The germline V gene has CDR1 DFQATT and CDR2 SNEGSKA (reference sequence). The CDR3 spans 13 residues. V lost 0 bases to trimming and J lost 8 bases, with 10 bases between them. The CDR3 protein is CSARETAGGELFF. CDR3 bases: TGCAGTGCTAGAGAAACAGCTGGAGGGGAGCTGTTTTTT.

This clonotype was recorded many times. J is TRBJ2-4 and V is TRBV5-1; D gene uncertain. CDR1 and CDR2 from the germline V gene are SGHRS and YFSETQ. V lost 3 bases and J 4 bases, leaving 2 bases between the germline ends. The CDR3 has 11 amino acids. The CDR3 DNA reads as TGCGCCAGCAGCTCGAAAAACATTCAGTACTTC. This sequence encodes CASSSKNIQYF.

This clonotype was seen at least ten times. This chain uses TRBV20-1 with TRBJ1-1; 10 nucleotides match TRBD1. The trim removed 3 bases at V and 10 bases at J, leaving 8 bases unmatched. CDR3 size: 13 residues. In germline, CDR1 is DFQATT, CDR2 SNEGSKA (reference sequence). The CDR3 protein is CSARVGTGVGAFF. The CDR3 nucleotides read TGCAGTGCTAGGGTGGGGACAGGGGTAGGAGCTTTCTTT.

The chain links TRBV5-4 to TRBJ1-6, with a weak D call TRBD1 (5 bases). This CDR3 comprises 16 residues. The germline CDR1 and CDR2 sequences are SGHNT and YYREEE (reference sequence). Deletions cut 4 bases from V and 7 bases from J, with 18 bases between. The CDR3 here is CASSTNPGLPNSPLHF. The DNA of the CDR3 is TGTGCCAGCAGCACTAATCCGGGACTCCCCAATTCACCCCTCCACTTT.

This clonotype was counted a few times. The junction shows a germline mismatch at one end, possibly a read error. This chain joins TRBV7-2 and TRBJ2-6; no reliable D call. The CDR3 contains 18 residues. Germline lookup yields CDR1 SGHTA and CDR2 FQGNSA. The chain's CDR3 is CASILRTAVVSGANVLTF. The CDR3 DNA sequence: TGTGCCAGCATCTTACGCACAGCAGTAGTCTCTGGGGCCAACGTCCTGACTTTC.

This clonotype was counted a few times. J is TRBJ2-1 and V is TRBV7-9; 15 positions agree with TRBD2. J was trimmed by 9 bases and V by 6 bases; bases with no gene match: 9. This CDR3 comprises 16 residues. The germline gives CDR1 SEHNR, CDR2 FQNEAQ (reference sequence). This CDR3 is CASSPPGLAGGSEQFF. The CDR3 DNA follows: TGTGCCAGCAGTCCCCCGGGACTAGCGGGGGGTAGTGAGCAGTTCTTC.

The chain has TRBV25-1 and TRBJ2-1, with TRBD1 matching 7 bases. After removal of 8 bases from V and 8 bases from J, the junction contained 6 bases not matched to a gene. Germline assignment: CDR1 MGHDK and CDR2 SYGVNS. This CDR3 is 12 amino acids long. The CDR3 sequence is CASPDRVHEQFF. In nucleotides, the CDR3 is TGTGCCAGCCCTGACAGGGTCCATGAGCAGTTCTTC.

This clonotype has a count of ten or more. The chain is built from TRBV27 and TRBJ2-3, with TRBD2 matching 11 bases. Looked up from germline, CDR1 is MNHEY and CDR2 is SMNVEV (reference sequence). Trimming took 2 bases from V and 6 from J; bases not matched to a gene: 7. CDR3 size: 16 residues. The CDR3 DNA follows: TGTGCCAGCAGTTTAACGACTAGCGGGAATCGGGATACGCAGTATTTT. Translation: CASSLTTSGNRDTQYF.

The rearrangement links TRBV7-6 to TRBJ2-3; TRBD1 or TRBD2 may be the D gene (6 bases each). Between the trimmed V and J ends, which lost 0 bases and 1 base, there was a span of 11 bases. Germline CDR1 SGHVS, CDR2 FNYEAQ. The CDR3 totals 16 residues. In DNA, the CDR3 is TGTGCCAGCAGCTTAGCGGGGGCTAGCGGCACAGATACGCAGTATTTT. As protein: CASSLAGASGTDTQYF.

The rearrangement links TRBV2 to TRBJ1-1; TRBD1 might be the D (5 bases). CDR3 length: 13 amino acids. Trimming stripped 10 bases from V and 11 bases from J, with 23 bases between. The germline gives CDR1 SNHLY, CDR2 FYNNEI. For the CDR3, the DNA is TGTGCCACCTCACATGACAGAACGGAAGGGGCTTTCTTT. Its protein is CATSHDRTEGAFF.

Ten or more counts support this clonotype. The chain links TRBV12-3 or TRBV12-4 to TRBJ2-7, with 11 nucleotides matching TRBD1. CDR3 length: 15 amino acids. V lost 2 bases to trimming and J lost 5 bases; unmatched junction nucleotides: 5. CDR3 region: CASSLLGQGANEQYF. The CDR3 bases are TGTGCCAGCAGTTTACTCGGACAGGGGGCAAACGAGCAGTACTTC.

This clonotype has a count of ten or more. The chain couples TRBV5-1 to TRBJ1-4; no clear D. Trimming left V 0 bases short and J 7 bases short, with 7 bases between. Germline values: CDR1 SGHRS, CDR2 YFSETQ. This CDR3 contains 13 residues. CDR3 amino acids: CASSLAESEKLFF. The CDR3 DNA follows: TGCGCCAGCAGCTTGGCCGAAAGTGAAAAACTGTTTTTT.

This clonotype was seen ten or more times. The V and J genes are TRBV6-5 and TRBJ1-2; 7 nucleotides line up with TRBD1. Looked up from germline, CDR1 is MNHEY and CDR2 is SVGAGI. The CDR3 is 14 amino acids. The V gene end was trimmed by 2 bases and the J gene end by 4 bases; junction bases not matched to a gene: 4. Here the CDR3 DNA reads TGTGCCAGCAGTTACAGCCAGGGGGTCTATGGCTACACCTTC. This encodes CASSYSQGVYGYTF.

This clonotype was counted ten times or more. The chain uses TRBV15 and TRBJ2-3; possibly TRBD1 or TRBD2 for D (5 bases each). With 4 bases removed from V and 2 bases from J, the gap between germline ends came to 16 bases. Germline V gene sequence: CDR1 LNHNV, CDR2 YYDKDF (reference sequence). The CDR3 extends over 16 amino acids. The CDR3 coding sequence is TGTGCCACCAGCACTGGGACGTCAGGGCCCACAGATACGCAGTATTTT. Its protein product is CATSTGTSGPTDTQYF.

Points on this clonotype: One end of the junction fails to match germline, which may point to a read error. This chain uses TRBV3-1 with TRBJ2-3, with 11 positions matching TRBD1. Germline V CDR1 and CDR2: LGHDT, YNNKEL (reference sequence). The CDR3 has 17 residues. In DNA form, the CDR3 reads TGTGTCAGCAGCCAAGCGGGGACAGGGGGGTACACAGATACGCAGTATTTT. Protein product: CVSSQAGTGGYTDTQYF.

On this clonotype: The junction and the germline gene differ at one end; a read error may be behind it. This chain joins TRBV7-9 and TRBJ2-7; the D gene is possibly TRBD1 (5 bases). This CDR3 region has 18 residues. The V gene's germline CDR1 is SEHNR and CDR2 FQNEAQ (reference sequence). CDR3 in amino acids: CASSSHFPTQAISYEQYF. CDR3 nucleotides: TGTGCCAGCAGCTCCCACTTCCCCACACAGGCGATTTCCTACGAGCAGTATTTC. The complete variable domain, with remaining parts taken from reference TRBV7-9 and TRBJ2-7, reads DTGVSQNPRHKITKRGQNVTFRCDPISEHNRLYWYRQTLGQGPEFLTYFQNEAQLEKSRLLSDRFSAERPKGSFSTLEIQRTEQGDSAMYLCASSSHFPTQAISYEQYFGPGTRLTVT.

This chain joins TRBV7-9 and TRBJ2-1, with TRBD2 identical over 10 bases. Germline V lookup: CDR1 SEHNR, CDR2 FQNEAQ (reference sequence). The CDR3 has 14 amino acids. Trimming took 2 bases from V and 8 from J; bases not matched to a gene: 3. CDR3 residues: CASSLLAGVDEQFF. The DNA of the CDR3 is TGTGCCAGCAGCTTACTAGCGGGAGTGGATGAGCAGTTCTTC.

In its sample, this clonotype was seen many times. This rearrangement joins TRBV5-1 to TRBJ2-1; 8 nucleotides agree with TRBD1. The CDR3 is 15 residues long. From germline, CDR1 is SGHRS and CDR2 YFSETQ. V lost 7 bases to trimming and J lost 0 bases; unmatched junction nucleotides: 6. CDR3 sequence: CASHVTGGSYNEQFF. For the CDR3, the DNA is TGCGCCAGCCACGTTACAGGGGGCTCCTACAATGAGCAGTTCTTC. Supplemented by reference TRBV5-1 and TRBJ2-1, the full variable domain reads KAGVTQTPRYLIKTRGQQVTLSCSPISGHRSVSWYQQTPGQGLQFLFEYFSETQRNKGNFPGRFSGRQFSNSRSEMNVSTLELGDSALYLCASHVTGGSYNEQFFGPGTRLTVL.

This clonotype was seen at least ten times. The chain joins TRBV29-1 to TRBJ2-3, with unresolved D. The germline gives CDR1 SQVTM, CDR2 ANQGSEA. The CDR3 is 13 amino acids. V was clipped by 1 base and J by 3 bases, with 8 bases between them. Here the CDR3 reads CSVEGAATDTQYF. CDR3 bases: TGCAGCGTTGAAGGCGCAGCTACAGATACGCAGTATTTT.

This clonotype was seen many times. The rearrangement links TRBV20-1 to TRBJ2-1, with 7 nucleotides matching TRBD2. From germline, CDR1 is DFQATT and CDR2 SNEGSKA (reference sequence). With V trimmed by 1 base and J by 0 bases, 9 bases remained unmatched. CDR3 size: 17 residues. CDR3 region: CSARGDLAVSSYNEQFF. For the CDR3, the DNA is TGCAGTGCTAGAGGGGACCTAGCGGTGAGCTCCTACAATGAGCAGTTCTTC.

This clonotype was detected ten times or more. The V and J genes are TRBV7-8 and TRBJ2-3, with TRBD2 matching over 8 bases. Per the germline V gene, CDR1 is SGHVS and CDR2 is FQNEAQ. The CDR3 is 17 amino acids. Germline trimming cut 5 bases from V and 1 base from J; bases unmatched to any gene: 11. CDR3 in DNA: TGTGCCAGCAGCACTCTATGGAGCGGGGGCCGCACAGATACGCAGTATTTT. Residues: CASSTLWSGGRTDTQYF.

This clonotype was counted at least ten times. The chain recombines TRBV25-1 with TRBJ2-6; unclear D gene. CDR3 size: 12 residues. Per germline, CDR1 MGHDK and CDR2 SYGVNS. V lost 4 bases, J lost 2 bases, and 0 bases lay in between. This chain's CDR3 is CASSAGANVLTF. Written as DNA, the CDR3 is TGTGCCAGCAGTGCTGGGGCCAACGTCCTGACTTTC. Based on the CDR3 plus reference TRBV25-1 and TRBJ2-6, the full variable domain is EADIYQTPRYLVIGTGKKITLECSQTMGHDKMYWYQQDPGMELHLIHYSYGVNSTEKGDLSSESTVSRIRTEHFPLTLESARPSHTSQYLCASSAGANVLTFGAGSRLTVL.

This clonotype was recorded at least ten times. J is TRBJ1-5 and V is TRBV3-1, with 9 bases lining up with TRBD1. CDR3 length: 14 amino acids. V gave up 1 base and J gave up 5 bases; unmatched junction bases: 0. The germline V gene has CDR1 LGHDT and CDR2 YNNKEL (reference sequence). The CDR3 is CASSQGQGDQPQHF. The CDR3 DNA sequence: TGTGCCAGCAGCCAAGGACAGGGGGATCAGCCCCAGCATTTT.

The sample holds many counts of this clonotype. V and J are TRBV20-1 and TRBJ2-3; TRBD2 aligns across 7 bases. Unmatched junction bases numbered 9, after V lost 5 bases and J lost 4 bases. The CDR3 contains 14 residues. Germline V gene lookup returns CDR1 DFQATT and CDR2 SNEGSKA (reference sequence). CDR3 loop: CSARTGGRSDTQYF. The CDR3 DNA sequence: TGCAGTGCTCGTACCGGGGGGAGATCAGATACGCAGTATTTT.

This clonotype was counted a few times. This rearrangement joins TRBV7-9 to TRBJ2-3, with TRBD2 matching 13 bases. The CDR3 is made up of 15 amino acids. Germline V lookup: CDR1 SEHNR, CDR2 FQNEAQ (reference sequence). The J segment lost 6 bases and the V segment lost 5 bases, leaving 5 bases of the junction unmatched. The CDR3 DNA follows: TGTGCCAGCAGCGCGACTAGCGGGAGGAGTGATACGCAGTATTTT. Translated, it gives CASSATSGRSDTQYF.

This clonotype appeared many times. The chain joins TRBV30 to TRBJ1-1; perhaps TRBD1 as D (6 bases). Germline V gene sequence: CDR1 GTSNPN, CDR2 SVGIG (reference sequence). The V end was cut by 0 bases, the J end by 4 bases, with 15 bases between. CDR3 length equals 15 residues. This CDR3 reads CAWSVHREGRTEAFF. CDR3 nucleotides: TGTGCCTGGAGTGTACACAGGGAGGGTCGCACTGAAGCTTTCTTT.

This clonotype was seen many times. V and J are TRBV20-1 and TRBJ2-7, with a tentative D call TRBD2 (5 bases). The CDR3 is made up of 12 amino acids. CDR1 is DFQATT and CDR2 is SNEGSKA in the germline V gene (reference sequence). V lost 7 bases and J 8 bases, leaving 18 bases between the germline ends. CDR3: CSVDYGNWQQYF. In nucleotides, the CDR3 is TGCAGTGTCGACTACGGGAATTGGCAGCAGTACTTC.